This T cell receptor beta chain emerged from a study of T cell repertoires in cytomegalovirus infection. This CDR3 has 15 amino acids. Germline V gene data show CDR1 as MNHNS and CDR2 as SASEGT. J was trimmed by 2 bases and V by 6 bases; bases with no gene match: 7. TCRdb fed the reads into MiXCR, producing one record per CDR3 protein. The data hold 700,000 to 950,000 distinct CDR3 sequences, with over 25% observed a single time. This clonotype was detected a few times. Its antigen is not known. This chain joins TRBV6-1 and TRBJ2-7; 10 bases are shared with TRBD2. The sequencing used cultured CD8+ T cells from PBMCs, collected from culture after CMV antigen stimulation. This receptor was identified in a human donor in good health (CMV status not recorded). Some clones in this sample may be carry-over from other donors' samples. DNA for the CDR3: TGTGCCAGCAGCCAAGGACTAGCGGTTACCTACGAGCAGTACTTC. Protein: CASSQGLAVTYEQYF.